This T cell receptor beta chain was observed in a study of shared clonotypes between healthy human individuals. Data came from immunoSEQ multiplex PCR; TCRdb stores just in-frame clones and leaves some out. The sample holds under 2,500,000 clones, nearly 97% seen once. Germline-derived CDR1 and CDR2 are SGHKS and YYEKEE (reference sequence). Trimming cost V 1 base and J 7 bases, with 11 bases left between them. The CDR3 is made up of 13 amino acids. The specimen was naive CD4+ T cells sorted from blood. Stated subset: CD45RA+ positively selected. This receptor was taken from a man in his late teens or twenties in good health. The chain couples TRBV5-5 to TRBJ1-1; unclear D gene. CDR3: CASSLTRASEAFF. The CDR3 nucleotides are TGTGCCAGCAGCTTGACCCGGGCGAGTGAAGCTTTCTTT.